These 5 T cell receptor beta chains came from one sample sequenced in a study of T cell responses to AZD1222 COVID-19 vaccine. Here immunoSEQ multiplex PCR was the method, and the copy in TCRdb shows in-frame clones only, minus some. The sample consists of approximately 140,000 clones, approximately 94% of them appearing once. The sequencing used peripheral blood, collected on day 0 of AZD1222 vaccination. All receptors derive from an adult in good health.

The V gene is TRBV2, the J gene TRBJ1-5; D might be TRBD1 (5 bases). This CDR3 is built from 16 residues. V was shortened by 4 bases and J by 7 bases, with 20 bases between the two germline ends. Germline V gives CDR1 SNHLY, CDR2 FYNNEI. The CDR3 spells CASSALRDLPGQPQHF. The CDR3 coding sequence is TGTGCCAGCAGTGCACTCCGGGACCTACCCGGCCAGCCCCAGCATTTT.

This clone was recorded only once. The gene calls are TRBV7-3 and TRBJ1-1, with D unclear. V dropped 1 base and J dropped 3 bases, with 6 bases sitting between them. This CDR3 has 13 amino acids. The germline CDR1 and CDR2 sequences are SGHTA and FQGTGA. As DNA, the CDR3 is TGTGCCAGCAGCTTAAAAACCCACACTGAAGCTTTCTTT. This sequence encodes CASSLKTHTEAFF.

V usage is TRBV7-9 and J usage is TRBJ1-1; no definite D call. Germline V gives CDR1 SEHNR, CDR2 FQNEAQ (reference sequence). The CDR3 loop spans 13 amino acids. The V end was cut by 0 bases, the J end by 8 bases, with 10 bases between. The DNA for the CDR3 is TGTGCCAGCAGCTTAGCGTGGACCGACGAAGCTTTCTTT. The encoded protein is CASSLAWTDEAFF.

This chain uses TRBV18 with TRBJ2-7; 13 positions agree with TRBD2. This CDR3 contains 16 residues. CDR1 and CDR2 (germline): KGHSH, LQKENI. With 0 bases clipped from V and 4 bases from J, the junction kept 3 bases outside the gene matches. Written as DNA, the CDR3 is TGTGCCAGCTCACCACCGGGACTAGCGGGAAGGTACGAGCAGTACTTC. Its translation: CASSPPGLAGRYEQYF. Using reference TRBV18 and TRBJ2-7 for the parts outside the CDR3, the full variable domain is NAGVMQNPRHLVRRRGQEARLRCSPMKGHSHVYWYRQLPEEGLKFMVYLQKENIIDESGMPKERFSAEFPKEGPSILRIQQVVRGDSAAYFCASSPPGLAGRYEQYFGPGTRLTVT.

The J gene is TRBJ2-5, the V gene TRBV5-6; D might be TRBD1 or TRBD2, each matching 5 bases. CDR1 is SGHDT, CDR2 YYEEEE, per germline. The ends were cut back, 1 base at V and 4 bases at J, with 17 bases in the middle. CDR3 length: 16 residues. This CDR3 reads CASSLSPQTRGETQYF. DNA of the CDR3: TGTGCCAGCAGCTTGTCTCCTCAAACGAGGGGAGAGACCCAGTACTTC.